This record concerns one T cell receptor beta chain sequence. The data stem from a study of shared T cell receptors in the human thymus. Sequencing was performed with immunoSEQ multiplex PCR; in TCRdb, only in-frame clones are kept and a portion is missing. This sample carries 55,000 to 75,000 clones, about 95% of them seen once, and the ten largest clones take about 0.03%. Trimming cost V 5 bases and J 4 bases; bases outside gene matches: 13. The CDR3 runs to 16 residues. Germline CDR1 and CDR2: MNHEY and SMNVEV (reference sequence). The chain is built from TRBV27 and TRBJ1-2; TRBD1 matches 7 bases. Input material: thymocytes. The source is a human donor. The CDR3 nucleotides read TGTGCCAGCAGTCCCAATCCGACAGGGACGGCCTATGGCTACACCTTC. The encoded protein is CASSPNPTGTAYGYTF.